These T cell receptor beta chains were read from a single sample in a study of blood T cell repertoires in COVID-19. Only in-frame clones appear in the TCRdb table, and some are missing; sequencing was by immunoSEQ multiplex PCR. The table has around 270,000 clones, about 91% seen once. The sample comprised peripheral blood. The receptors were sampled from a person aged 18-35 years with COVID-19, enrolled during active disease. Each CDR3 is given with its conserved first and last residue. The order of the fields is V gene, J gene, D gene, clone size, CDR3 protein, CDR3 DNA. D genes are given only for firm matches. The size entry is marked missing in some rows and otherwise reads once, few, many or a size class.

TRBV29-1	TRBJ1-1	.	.	CSVTRYPNTEAFF	TGCAGCGTTACGAGGTACCCGAACACTGAAGCTTTCTTT
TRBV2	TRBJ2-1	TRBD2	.	CASRRTSGNNEQFF	TGTGCCAGCAGAAGGACTAGCGGGAACAATGAGCAGTTCTTC
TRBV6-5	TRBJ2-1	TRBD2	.	CASTEDGGDYNEQFF	TGTGCCAGCACCGAGGACGGGGGGGACTACAATGAGCAGTTCTTC
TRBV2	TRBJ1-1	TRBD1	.	CASRGDRGKNTEAFF	TGTGCCAGCAGAGGGGACAGGGGGAAGAACACTGAAGCTTTCTTT
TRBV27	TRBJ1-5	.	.	CASSFFSNQPQHF	TGTGCCAGCAGTTTCTTCAGCAATCAGCCCCAGCATTTT
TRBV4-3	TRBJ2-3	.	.	CASSQDNRGTDTQYF	TGCGCCAGCAGCCAGGATAATCGAGGGACAGATACGCAGTATTTT
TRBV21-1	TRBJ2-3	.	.	CASSPSGRGTDTQYF	TGTGCCAGCAGCCCCTCAGGCAGGGGAACAGATACGCAGTATTTT
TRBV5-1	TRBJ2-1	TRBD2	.	CASSSGLGNEQFF	TGCGCCAGCAGCTCAGGACTAGGTAATGAGCAGTTCTTC
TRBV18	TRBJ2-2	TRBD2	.	CASSPPTSGSTGELFF	TGTGCCAGCTCACCACCGACTAGCGGGAGCACCGGGGAGCTGTTTTTT
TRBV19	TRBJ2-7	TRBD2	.	CASSMLTSGRVDEQYF	TGTGCCAGTAGTATGCTCACTAGCGGGAGGGTCGACGAGCAGTACTTC
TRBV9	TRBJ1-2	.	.	CASSGLDYGGYTF	TGTGCCAGCAGCGGTTTGGACTACGGTGGCTACACCTTC
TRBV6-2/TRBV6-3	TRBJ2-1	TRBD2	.	CASSYSSSGLYNEQFF	TGTGCCAGCAGTTACTCTTCTAGCGGGCTATACAATGAGCAGTTCTTC
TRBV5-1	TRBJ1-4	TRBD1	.	CASSLNRGQTNEKLFF	TGCGCCAGCAGCCTTAACAGGGGGCAGACTAATGAAAAACTGTTTTTT
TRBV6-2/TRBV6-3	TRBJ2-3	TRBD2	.	CASSLTSGRGTDTQYF	TGTGCCAGCAGTTTGACTAGCGGGAGAGGTACAGATACGCAGTATTTT
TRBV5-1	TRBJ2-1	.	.	CASSLTGPEFF	TGCGCCAGCAGCTTGACAGGTCCCGAGTTCTTC
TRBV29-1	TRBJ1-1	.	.	CSVAGLNTEAFF	TGCAGCGTTGCAGGGCTGAACACTGAAGCTTTCTTT
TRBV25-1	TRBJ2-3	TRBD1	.	CASSGDRAWADTQYF	TGTGCCAGCAGTGGGGACAGGGCGTGGGCAGATACGCAGTATTTT
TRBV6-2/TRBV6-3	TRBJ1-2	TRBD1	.	CASSYFDRGLNRVYGYTF	TGTGCCAGCAGTTACTTCGACAGGGGGCTTAATCGGGTCTATGGCTACACCTTC
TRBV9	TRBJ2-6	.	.	CASSVQPGALSGANVLTF	TGTGCCAGCAGCGTACAACCGGGAGCCCTCTCTGGGGCCAACGTCCTGACTTTC
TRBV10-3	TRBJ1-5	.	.	CAISRSMVQSNQPQHF	TGTGCCATCAGCCGATCTATGGTACAGAGTAATCAGCCCCAGCATTTT
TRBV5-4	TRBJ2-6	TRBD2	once	CASSSLAGGPSGANVLTF	TGTGCCAGCAGCTCACTAGCGGGAGGGCCATCTGGGGCCAACGTCCTGACTTTC
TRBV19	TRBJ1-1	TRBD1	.	CASSMGQGGFVNTEAFF	TGTGCCAGTAGTATGGGACAGGGAGGGTTTGTGAACACTGAAGCTTTCTTT
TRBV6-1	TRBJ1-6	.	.	CASSAGSGAYNSPLHF	TGTGCCAGCAGTGCGGGGAGCGGCGCCTATAATTCACCCCTCCACTTT
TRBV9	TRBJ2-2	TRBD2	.	CASSVALAGDTGELFF	TGTGCCAGCAGCGTAGCTCTAGCGGGGGACACCGGGGAGCTGTTTTTT
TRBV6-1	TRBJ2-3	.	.	CASSENSDTQYF	TGTGCCAGCAGTGAGAACTCAGATACGCAGTATTTT
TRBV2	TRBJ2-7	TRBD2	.	CASSAGLVEYF	TGTGCCAGCAGTGCCGGACTAGTAGAGTACTTC
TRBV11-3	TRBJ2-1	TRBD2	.	CASSPVAGGAHNEQFF	TGTGCCAGCAGCCCCGTAGCGGGAGGTGCCCACAATGAGCAGTTCTTC
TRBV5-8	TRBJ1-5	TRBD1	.	CASSPRDRNQPQHF	TGTGCCAGCAGCCCCCGGGACAGAAATCAGCCCCAGCATTTT
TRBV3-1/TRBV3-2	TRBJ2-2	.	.	CASSQIATGELFF	TGTGCCAGCAGCCAGATAGCCACCGGGGAGCTGTTTTTT
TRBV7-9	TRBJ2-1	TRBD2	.	CASSYFVAGHEQFF	TGTGCCAGCAGCTATTTTGTAGCGGGGCATGAGCAGTTCTTC
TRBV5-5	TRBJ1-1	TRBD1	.	CASSLDAGGAFLGDTEAFF	TGTGCCAGCAGCTTGGATGCAGGGGGCGCATTTTTAGGGGACACTGAAGCTTTCTTT
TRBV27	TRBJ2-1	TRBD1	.	CASSLGRTGVTDEQFF	TGTGCCAGCAGTCTAGGAAGGACAGGGGTAACGGATGAGCAGTTCTTC
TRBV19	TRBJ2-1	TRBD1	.	CASSPDRINNEQFF	TGTGCCAGCAGTCCGGACAGGATTAACAATGAGCAGTTCTTC
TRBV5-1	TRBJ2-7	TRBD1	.	CASRTGPAYEQYF	TGCGCCAGCAGGACAGGGCCGGCCTACGAGCAGTACTTC
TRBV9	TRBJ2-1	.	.	CASSQWDFIPDNEQFF	TGTGCCAGCAGCCAATGGGACTTCATCCCCGACAATGAGCAGTTCTTC
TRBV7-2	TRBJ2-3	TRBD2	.	CASSFGLAGGPPDTQYF	TGTGCCAGCAGCTTTGGGCTAGCGGGAGGGCCCCCAGATACGCAGTATTTT
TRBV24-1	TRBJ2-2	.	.	CATSGLAVNTGELFF	TGTGCCACCAGTGGGTTAGCGGTGAACACCGGGGAGCTGTTTTTT
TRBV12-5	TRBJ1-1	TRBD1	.	CASGFWGQGAFF	TGTGCTAGTGGTTTTTGGGGACAGGGAGCTTTCTTT
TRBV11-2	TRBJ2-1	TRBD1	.	CASSSPRTGLYNEQFF	TGTGCCAGCAGCTCCCCCCGGACAGGGTTATACAATGAGCAGTTCTTC
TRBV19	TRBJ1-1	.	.	CASSSSPRGFSEAFF	TGTGCCAGTAGCTCCTCCCCCCGCGGGTTCTCTGAAGCTTTCTTT
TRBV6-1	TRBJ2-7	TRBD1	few	CASSDRRLDRGYEQYF	TGTGCCAGCAGTGACAGGCGCTTGGACAGGGGCTACGAGCAGTACTTC
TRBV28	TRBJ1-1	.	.	CASSLGPQGTEAFF	TGTGCCAGCAGTTTAGGGCCCCAGGGCACTGAAGCTTTCTTT
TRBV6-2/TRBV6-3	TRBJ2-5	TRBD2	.	CASSYVTAGAGPSQETQYF	TGTGCCAGCAGTTACGTCACCGCTGGAGCGGGGCCCTCCCAAGAGACCCAGTACTTC
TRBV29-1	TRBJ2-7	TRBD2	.	CSVGEAGLGYEQYF	TGCAGCGTTGGGGAGGCGGGACTAGGGTACGAGCAGTACTTC
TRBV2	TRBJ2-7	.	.	CASNPQGPHEQYF	TGTGCCAGCAACCCACAGGGCCCCCACGAGCAGTACTTC
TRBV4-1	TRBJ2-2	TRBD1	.	CASSQRQGATGELFF	TGCGCCAGCAGCCAGCGACAGGGGGCGACCGGGGAGCTGTTTTTT
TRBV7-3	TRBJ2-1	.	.	CASSPLASASYNEQFF	TGTGCCAGCAGCCCCCTGGCCAGCGCCTCCTACAATGAGCAGTTCTTC
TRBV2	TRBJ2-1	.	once	CASRQTSSYNEQFF	TGTGCCAGCAGGCAGACTAGTAGCTACAATGAGCAGTTCTTC
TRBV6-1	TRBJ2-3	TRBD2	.	CASSEGSGLSADTQYF	TGTGCCAGCAGTGAGGGATCGGGACTATCAGCAGATACGCAGTATTTT
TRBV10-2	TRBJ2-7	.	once	CASSEASRGDEQYF	TGCGCCAGCAGTGAGGCTAGCAGGGGCGACGAGCAGTACTTC
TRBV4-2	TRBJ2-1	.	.	CASSQGLSYNEQFF	TGTGCCAGCAGCCAAGGGCTGTCCTACAATGAGCAGTTCTTC